This TCR beta chain appears in the sequencing data of a study of identical twins. Via MiXCR, TCRdb re-called the 5' RACE reads, giving one row per CDR3 protein. The sample comprises fewer than 800,000 distinct CDR3 sequences, less than 9% of which are singletons, and 1.5% to 2% rests with the top ten. This CDR3 region has 15 residues. V was shortened by 5 bases and J by 2 bases, with 13 bases between the two germline ends. In germline, CDR1 is SGHTA, CDR2 FQGTGA. The same specimen was also included in a second study, on yellow fever vaccine responses in identical twins.

The specimen was PBMCs. The source of this sequence is a young woman in good health. The chain recombines TRBV7-3 with TRBJ2-1; TRBD2 might be the D (6 bases). The CDR3 nucleotides read TGTGCCAGCAGCCGGGGACTCGATACCTACAATGAGCAGTTCTTC. As protein: CASSRGLDTYNEQFF.